Listed below are T cell receptor beta chains from one sample, sequenced in a study of cytotoxic CD8 clonotypes in ibrutinib-treated CLL. Here immunoSEQ multiplex PCR was the method, and the copy in TCRdb shows in-frame clones only, minus some. Of a few hundred thousand clones listed, 60% to 80% are singletons. The sequencing here drew on PBMCs, taken after 36 months of ibrutinib treatment. These receptors came from a human donor with chronic lymphocytic leukemia. The CDR3 runs from the conserved cysteine through the conserved F or W. Fields, in order: CDR3 DNA, CDR3 protein, V gene, clone size, D gene, J gene. D genes are given only for firm matches. Size values are once, few and many counts, or a class for expanded clones, and some rows have none.

CDR3nt: TGTGCCAGCAGTGAGCCCCACCGGGGTTACCACGGCTACACCTTC; CDR3aa: CASSEPHRGYHGYTF; v_gene: TRBV25-1; abundance: -; d_gene: -; j_gene: TRBJ1-2
CDR3nt: TGTGCCACCCCGATATCAACGAACACCGGGGAGCTGTTTTTT; CDR3aa: CATPISTNTGELFF; v_gene: TRBV7-9; abundance: -; d_gene: -; j_gene: TRBJ2-2
CDR3nt: TGTGCCAGCAGTACCGGGACTTCGGAGGGAGTCTACGAGCAGTACTTC; CDR3aa: CASSTGTSEGVYEQYF; v_gene: TRBV11-3; abundance: few; d_gene: -; j_gene: TRBJ2-7
CDR3nt: TGTGCCAGCAGCGGGGATCAGCCCCAGCATTTT; CDR3aa: CASSGDQPQHF; v_gene: TRBV5-8; abundance: -; d_gene: -; j_gene: TRBJ1-5
CDR3nt: TGTGCCAGCAGTGGACCGGGACAGGGGAACACTGAAGCTTTCTTT; CDR3aa: CASSGPGQGNTEAFF; v_gene: TRBV28; abundance: -; d_gene: TRBD1; j_gene: TRBJ1-1
CDR3nt: TGCGCCAGCAGCTTGCCTAGCGGCTTCCAAGAGACCCAGTACTTC; CDR3aa: CASSLPSGFQETQYF; v_gene: TRBV5-1; abundance: -; d_gene: TRBD2; j_gene: TRBJ2-5
CDR3nt: TGTGCCAGCAGCTTAACTGGTGCTAGCGGGAGTAAAGATACGCAGTATTTT; CDR3aa: CASSLTGASGSKDTQYF; v_gene: TRBV7-6; abundance: -; d_gene: TRBD2; j_gene: TRBJ2-3
CDR3nt: TGTGCCAGCAGTTTATCGGGATGGGAAGTAGGCTACACCTTC; CDR3aa: CASSLSGWEVGYTF; v_gene: TRBV27; abundance: -; d_gene: -; j_gene: TRBJ1-2
CDR3nt: TGTGCCATCAGTGAGTCTGCCGGACTAGCGGGGGAGGAGTACTTC; CDR3aa: CAISESAGLAGEEYF; v_gene: TRBV10-3; abundance: -; d_gene: TRBD2; j_gene: TRBJ2-7
CDR3nt: TGTGCCAGCAGTTTATTAGGGGGGTCGGGGACTGAAGCTTTCTTT; CDR3aa: CASSLLGGSGTEAFF; v_gene: TRBV27; abundance: -; d_gene: -; j_gene: TRBJ1-1
CDR3nt: TGTGCCAGCAGTTTCCAGATATCTGGGGCCAACGTCCTGACTTTC; CDR3aa: CASSFQISGANVLTF; v_gene: TRBV6-5; abundance: -; d_gene: -; j_gene: TRBJ2-6
CDR3nt: TGTGCCAGCAGTTACTCAGTAGATACGCAGTATTTT; CDR3aa: CASSYSVDTQYF; v_gene: TRBV6-6; abundance: -; d_gene: -; j_gene: TRBJ2-3
CDR3nt: TGTGCCAGCAGTGCAGGAGCCCCATCAAATTCACCCCTCCACTTT; CDR3aa: CASSAGAPSNSPLHF; v_gene: TRBV2; abundance: few; d_gene: -; j_gene: TRBJ1-6
CDR3nt: TGCGCCAGCAGCCAAGGTCCTGGCGGGGGGGCGGGCTATGCGCAGTATTTT; CDR3aa: CASSQGPGGGAGYAQYF; v_gene: TRBV4-1; abundance: -; d_gene: TRBD2; j_gene: TRBJ2-3
CDR3nt: TGCGCCAGCAGCCAAGTCCGGGGTGCCAAGCGGCCGGCAAATGAGCAGTTCTTC; CDR3aa: CASSQVRGAKRPANEQFF; v_gene: TRBV4-1; abundance: few; d_gene: -; j_gene: TRBJ2-1